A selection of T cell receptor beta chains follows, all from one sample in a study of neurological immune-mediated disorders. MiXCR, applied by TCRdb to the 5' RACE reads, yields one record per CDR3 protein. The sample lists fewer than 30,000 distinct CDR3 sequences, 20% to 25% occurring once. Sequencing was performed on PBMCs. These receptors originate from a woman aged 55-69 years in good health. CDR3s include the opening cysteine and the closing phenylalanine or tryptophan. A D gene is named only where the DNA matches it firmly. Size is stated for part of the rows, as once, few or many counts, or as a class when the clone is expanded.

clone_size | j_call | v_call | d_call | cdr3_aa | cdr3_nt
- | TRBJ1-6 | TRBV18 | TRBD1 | CASSQSTGANSPLHF | TGTGCCAGCTCACAATCTACAGGGGCCAATTCACCCCTCCACTTT
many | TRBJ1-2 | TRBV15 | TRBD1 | CATSRPGTGSFYGYTF | TGTGCCACCAGCAGACCCGGGACAGGGTCGTTCTATGGCTACACCTTC
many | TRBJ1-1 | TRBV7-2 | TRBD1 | CASSIRGSTEAFF | TGTGCCAGCAGCATCAGGGGGTCCACTGAAGCTTTCTTT
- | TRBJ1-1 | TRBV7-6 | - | CASSGWGHGSGRSNTEAFF | TGTGCCAGCAGCGGGTGGGGACACGGGTCGGGGAGATCGAACACTGAAGCTTTCTTT
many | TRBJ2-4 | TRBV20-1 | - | CSARGDRNIQYF | TGCAGTGCGAGAGGAGATAGGAACATTCAGTACTTC
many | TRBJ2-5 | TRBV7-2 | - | CASSLYGGGAGETQYF | TGTGCCAGCAGCTTATATGGTGGGGGGGCCGGGGAGACCCAGTACTTC
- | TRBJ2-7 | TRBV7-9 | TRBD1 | CDSSLAQGSYEQYF | TGTGACAGCAGCTTAGCACAGGGGTCATACGAGCAGTACTTC
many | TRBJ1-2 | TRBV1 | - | CTSSGRVGSGYTF | TGCACCAGCAGCGGTCGGGTGGGCAGCGGCTACACCTTC
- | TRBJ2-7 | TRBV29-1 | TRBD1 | CSARTGTFLTYEQYF | TGCAGCGCGAGGACAGGGACGTTTCTAACCTACGAGCAGTACTTC
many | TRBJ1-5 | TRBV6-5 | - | CASGVGGQPQHF | TGTGCCAGCGGGGTCGGGGGACAGCCCCAGCATTTT
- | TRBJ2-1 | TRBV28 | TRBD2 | CASTQGLHYNEQFF | TGTGCCAGCACCCAGGGACTACACTACAATGAGCAGTTCTTC
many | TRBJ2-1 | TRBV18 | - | CASSPPSRGHEQFF | TGTGCCAGCTCACCACCGTCCAGGGGCCATGAGCAGTTCTTC
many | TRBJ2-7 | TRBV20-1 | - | CSAPRGDIMYF | TGCAGTGCCCCCCGAGGGGACATCATGTACTTC
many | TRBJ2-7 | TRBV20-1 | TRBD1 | CSASTGVSYEQYF | TGCAGTGCGTCTACAGGGGTATCCTACGAGCAGTACTTC
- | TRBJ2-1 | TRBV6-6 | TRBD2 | CATLGTSGRAEQFF | TGTGCCACCCTGGGGACTAGCGGGAGGGCTGAGCAGTTCTTC
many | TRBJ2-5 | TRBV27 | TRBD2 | CASRPGLAGGPWKETQYF | TGTGCCAGCAGGCCGGGACTAGCGGGGGGGCCCTGGAAGGAGACCCAGTACTTC
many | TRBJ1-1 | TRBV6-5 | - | CASSYSGASEAFF | TGTGCCAGCAGTTACTCCGGGGCCAGTGAAGCTTTCTTT
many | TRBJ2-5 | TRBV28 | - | CASSLRGGGETQYF | TGTGCCAGCAGTTTAAGGGGAGGCGGGGAGACCCAGTACTTC
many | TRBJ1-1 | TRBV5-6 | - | CASSSTGNTEAFF | TGTGCCAGCAGCTCGACAGGGAACACTGAAGCTTTCTTT
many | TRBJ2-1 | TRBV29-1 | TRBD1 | CSVEGQLYNEQFF | TGCAGCGTTGAGGGACAGCTTTACAATGAGCAGTTCTTC
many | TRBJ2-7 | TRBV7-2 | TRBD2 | CASSPPASGRYEQYF | TGTGCCAGCAGCCCGCCGGCTAGCGGGAGGTACGAGCAGTACTTC
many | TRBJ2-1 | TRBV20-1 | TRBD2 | CSQTSGPPDEQFF | TGCAGCCAAACTAGCGGACCTCCCGATGAGCAGTTCTTC
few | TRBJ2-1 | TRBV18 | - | CASSPPVGGRNEQFF | TGTGCCAGCTCACCACCCGTGGGGGGGCGCAATGAGCAGTTCTTC
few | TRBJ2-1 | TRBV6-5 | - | CASSYYLVTRGHEQFF | TGTGCCAGCAGTTACTACCTGGTGACTAGGGGGCATGAGCAGTTCTTC
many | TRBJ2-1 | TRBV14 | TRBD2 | CASSQGIGGIYNEQFF | TGTGCCAGCAGCCAAGGAATCGGGGGGATCTACAATGAGCAGTTCTTC
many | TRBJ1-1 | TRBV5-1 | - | CASSSGPLPDTEAFF | TGCGCCAGCAGCTCCGGACCGCTACCGGACACTGAAGCTTTCTTT
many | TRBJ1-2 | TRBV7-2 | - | CASSLEGGANYGYTF | TGTGCCAGCAGCTTAGAAGGGGGAGCCAACTATGGCTACACCTTC
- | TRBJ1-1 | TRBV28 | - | CASSFRYSGTKAFF | TGTGCCAGCAGTTTCCGCTATTCCGGGACTAAGGCTTTCTTT
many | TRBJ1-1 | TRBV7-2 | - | CASSIQTNTEAFF | TGTGCCAGCAGCATTCAGACGAACACTGAAGCTTTCTTT
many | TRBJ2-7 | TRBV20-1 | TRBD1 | CSASPGTGVTYEQYF | TGCAGTGCTAGCCCTGGGACAGGGGTGACCTACGAGCAGTACTTC
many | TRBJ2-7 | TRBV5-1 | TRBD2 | CASSSTSGSSYEQYF | TGCGCCAGCAGCTCGACTAGCGGGAGCTCCTACGAGCAGTACTTC
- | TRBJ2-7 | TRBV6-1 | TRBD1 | CASTYVQGAGEQYF | TGTGCCAGCACCTACGTGCAGGGGGCCGGGGAGCAGTACTTC